The rows below give T cell receptor beta chains drawn from one sample of a study of technical replicates of blood from a few donors. Assay: immunoSEQ multiplex PCR; the TCRdb copy retains only in-frame clones and omits some. The sample shows 65,000 to 80,000 clones, roughly 97% of them seen only once. Sequenced: T cells isolated from PBMCs. The receptors come from a human donor in good health. Each CDR3 is given with its conserved first and last residue. A D gene is named only where the DNA matches it firmly. Size tells how often a clone was seen (once, few, many) or the class of an expanded clone, and some rows leave it out.

d_call j_call v_call clone_size cdr3_aa cdr3_nt
- TRBJ2-2 TRBV6-5 - CASRGGLAYTGELFF TGTGCCAGCAGAGGGGGATTGGCATACACCGGGGAGCTGTTTTTT
- TRBJ1-2 TRBV9 - CASSDPGGYTF TGTGCCAGCAGCGACCCAGGTGGCTACACCTTC
TRBD1 TRBJ1-2 TRBV27 - CASSLLGTAGGYTF TGTGCCAGCAGTTTACTAGGGACAGCTGGCGGCTACACCTTC
TRBD1 TRBJ1-3 TRBV7-8 - CASSLAGTGNGNTIYF TGTGCCAGCAGCTTAGCCGGGACAGGGAATGGAAACACCATATATTTT
- TRBJ1-1 TRBV7-9 - CASSLAYGFNTEAFF TGTGCCAGCAGCTTAGCGTACGGGTTCAACACTGAAGCTTTCTTT
- TRBJ2-1 TRBV5-6 - CASSLDPVSSYNEQFF TGTGCCAGCAGCTTGGACCCGGTTAGCTCCTACAATGAGCAGTTCTTC
TRBD2 TRBJ2-1 TRBV19 - CASSGVGRAIDPYNEQFF TGTGCCAGTAGTGGTGTCGGGAGGGCCATCGACCCTTACAATGAGCAGTTCTTC
- TRBJ2-7 TRBV27 - CASSLDRQGGHEQYF TGTGCCAGCAGTTTAGATCGCCAGGGAGGACACGAGCAGTACTTC
TRBD1 TRBJ1-1 TRBV28 - CASSVQGAPLGTEAFF TGTGCCAGCAGCGTACAGGGGGCGCCGCTCGGGACTGAAGCTTTCTTT
- TRBJ2-2 TRBV14 - CASSYKLGVPGELFF TGTGCCAGCAGCTACAAGCTCGGGGTCCCCGGGGAGCTGTTTTTT
TRBD2 TRBJ2-4 TRBV28 - CASRIAGGPAKNIQYF TGTGCCAGCAGGATAGCGGGAGGGCCCGCCAAAAACATTCAGTACTTC
- TRBJ1-1 TRBV7-2 - CASSFGENTEAFF TGTGCCAGCAGCTTCGGAGAAAACACTGAAGCTTTCTTT
- TRBJ1-2 TRBV28 - CASSFRQGLYGYTF TGTGCCAGCAGTTTCCGGCAGGGGCTTTATGGCTACACCTTC
- TRBJ1-2 TRBV6-1 - CASSEAHQVGYTF TGTGCCAGCAGTGAAGCGCATCAGGTCGGCTACACCTTC
- TRBJ1-5 TRBV7-8 - CASSFRGSGNQPQHF TGTGCCAGCAGCTTTAGGGGTTCCGGCAATCAGCCCCAGCATTTT
- TRBJ2-7 TRBV27 - CASEQGYEQYF TGTGCCAGCGAACAGGGCTACGAGCAGTACTTC
TRBD2 TRBJ2-7 TRBV4-3 - CASSQQGVAGGLYF TGCGCCAGCAGCCAACAGGGGGTAGCGGGAGGGTTGTACTTC
- TRBJ2-1 TRBV18 - CASSPLVHEQFF TGTGCCAGCTCACCCTTAGTCCATGAGCAGTTCTTC
TRBD1 TRBJ1-5 TRBV7-2 - CASSLRQGAGQPQHF TGTGCCAGCAGCTTACGACAGGGGGCAGGGCAGCCCCAGCATTTT
- TRBJ1-1 TRBV2 - CASSERQTDYTEAFF TGTGCCAGCAGTGAAAGACAGACTGATTACACTGAAGCTTTCTTT
- TRBJ1-5 TRBV27 - CASSFGGTPQHF TGTGCCAGCAGTTTTGGGGGCACGCCCCAGCATTTT
TRBD1 TRBJ1-4 TRBV5-6 - CASSFLTGQGESNEKLFF TGTGCCAGCAGCTTCTTAACGGGACAGGGGGAGTCTAATGAAAAACTGTTTTTT
- TRBJ2-3 TRBV12-5 - CASGPPGTPMGDTQYF TGTGCTAGTGGGCCGCCCGGGACACCAATGGGAGATACGCAGTATTTT
- TRBJ1-2 TRBV7-8 - CASSSRADSNYGYTF TGTGCCAGCAGCTCGAGGGCAGACTCTAACTATGGCTACACCTTC
TRBD1 TRBJ1-2 TRBV6-5 once CASSPRDSYGYTF TGTGCCAGCAGTCCGCGGGACAGCTATGGCTACACCTTC
TRBD1 TRBJ1-2 TRBV6-1 - CASSDQGVIDYGYTF TGTGCCAGCAGTGATCAGGGGGTGATTGACTATGGCTACACCTTC
- TRBJ2-1 TRBV4-2 - CASSQESSPTPYNEQFF TGTGCCAGCAGCCAAGAGTCTAGCCCAACCCCCTACAATGAGCAGTTCTTC
- TRBJ1-2 TRBV14 - CASSQDQLGGYGYTF TGTGCCAGCAGCCAAGATCAACTGGGGGGCTATGGCTACACCTTC
TRBD2 TRBJ2-3 TRBV2 - CALTREGGGGTDTQYF TGTGCCCTAACCCGGGAGGGCGGAGGAGGCACAGATACGCAGTATTTT
TRBD2 TRBJ2-1 TRBV25-1 - CASGQFSGYEQFF TGTGCCAGCGGTCAATTTAGCGGGTATGAGCAGTTCTTC
- TRBJ1-3 TRBV7-2 - CASSLVPIGGGNTIYF TGTGCCAGCAGCTTAGTCCCGATTGGCGGAGGAAACACCATATATTTT
TRBD2 TRBJ2-7 TRBV9 - CASSATSGSLAEQYF TGTGCCAGCAGCGCCACTAGCGGGAGTCTCGCCGAGCAGTACTTC
TRBD2 TRBJ2-5 TRBV30 - CAWSEGAGVVETQYF TGTGCCTGGAGTGAGGGAGCGGGAGTAGTTGAGACCCAGTACTTC
TRBD2 TRBJ2-7 TRBV10-3 - CAISELAGGPYEQYF TGTGCCATCAGTGAGCTAGCGGGAGGGCCCTACGAGCAGTACTTC
- TRBJ2-7 TRBV5-6 - CASTNIPGQGHYEQYF TGTGCCAGCACCAATATACCGGGCCAGGGCCACTACGAGCAGTACTTC
- TRBJ2-5 TRBV19 - CASSKPQDHETQYF TGTGCCAGTAGTAAACCCCAGGATCACGAGACCCAGTACTTC
- TRBJ1-2 TRBV7-2 - CASRSRDYYGYTF TGTGCCAGCAGATCCAGGGATTACTATGGCTACACCTTC
TRBD1 TRBJ2-2 TRBV11-2 - CASSLSGQTNTGELFF TGTGCCAGCAGCTTATCGGGACAGACGAACACCGGGGAGCTGTTTTTT
TRBD2 TRBJ2-1 TRBV9 few CASSVLAGTGDEQFF TGTGCCAGCAGCGTATTAGCGGGAACTGGAGATGAGCAGTTCTTC
- TRBJ2-7 TRBV2 - CASLNRENEQYF TGTGCCAGCCTAAACAGGGAGAACGAGCAGTACTTC
TRBD2 TRBJ2-7 TRBV7-9 - CASSLASGRASYEQYF TGTGCCAGCAGCTTAGCCAGCGGGAGGGCCTCTTACGAGCAGTACTTC
TRBD1 TRBJ1-5 TRBV4-2 - CASSQDTGEANQPQHF TGTGCCAGCAGCCAAGATACAGGGGAGGCGAATCAGCCCCAGCATTTT
TRBD1 TRBJ2-5 TRBV19 - CASTQTGLGETQYF TGTGCCAGTACCCAGACAGGGTTAGGAGAGACCCAGTACTTC
TRBD2 TRBJ2-7 TRBV10-3 - CAIWTSDSYEQYF TGTGCCATCTGGACTAGCGATTCCTACGAGCAGTACTTC
TRBD1 TRBJ1-1 TRBV4-1 - CASSYRTGLNTEAFF TGCGCCAGCAGTTATAGGACAGGGCTGAACACTGAAGCTTTCTTT
TRBD2 TRBJ2-7 TRBV27 - CASSRTSGRAYEQYF TGTGCCAGCAGTCGAACGAGCGGGAGGGCCTACGAGCAGTACTTC